These 5 T cell receptor beta chains were sequenced from one sample in a study of shared clonotypes between healthy human individuals (TCRdb year 2020). The library was obtained by the immunoSEQ multiplex PCR assay. Here the immuneACCESS table is served through TCRdb, limited to in-frame sequences with V and J called. Missing clones are a known gap in these copies; in checked studies unresolved V genes cover under half, and the rest lacks a known reason. Across this sample there are about 2 million clones, with roughly 95% seen only once. The ten largest clones represent more than 0.1% of the sample. Sequencing was performed on naive CD4+ T cells sorted from blood. The cell subset or site label here, explained by the study, means: CD45RA+ positively selected. The receptors here all came from a man aged 18 to 30 in good health.

The rearrangement uses TRBV2 and TRBJ2-2, with unresolved D. The CDR3 length is 14 residues. Germline lookup yields CDR1 SNHLY and CDR2 FYNNEI. V lost 7 bases and J lost 1, with 10 bases in between. This CDR3 reads CASMKEQNTGELFF. In nucleotides, the CDR3 is TGTGCCAGCATGAAGGAGCAGAACACCGGGGAGCTGTTTTTT.

The V call is TRBV28, the J call TRBJ2-4; perhaps TRBD2 as D (7 bases). CDR1 MDHEN and CDR2 SYDVKM come from the germline V gene. The CDR3 spans 14 residues. Trimming left V 3 bases short and J 8 bases short, with 14 bases between. The CDR3 DNA is TGTGCCAGCAGTTTGGGGGGGCCGGAGGACATTCAGTACTTC. Translation gives CASSLGGPEDIQYF.

The rearrangement links TRBV10-1 to TRBJ1-5, with D possibly being TRBD1 (5 bases). The CDR3 covers 13 residues. V lost 2 bases and J lost 4, with 6 bases in between. Germline V CDR1 and CDR2: WNHNN, SYGVQD (reference sequence). CDR3 bases: TGCGCCAGCAGTGAGAACAGGAATCAGCCCCAGCATTTT. As protein: CASSENRNQPQHF.

The gene calls are TRBV2 and TRBJ1-5; no reliable D call. The CDR3 runs to 14 residues. The V end lost 0 bases, the J end lost 4 bases, and 7 bases lay between the germline ends. Germline CDR1 reads SNHLY; CDR2 reads FYNNEI. The CDR3, as DNA: TGTGCCAGCAGTGAAGCTAACAGTAATCAGCCCCAGCATTTT. It translates to CASSEANSNQPQHF.

A note on this clone: In the same sample, other DNA sequences code for this CDR3. J is TRBJ2-7 and V is TRBV9; tentative D call: TRBD1 (6 bases). Germline loops: CDR1 SGDLS, CDR2 YYNGEE. This CDR3 is built from 14 residues. Trimming shortened V by 1 base and J by 1 base, and 9 bases separated the two germline ends. Here the CDR3 reads CASSVSGQSYEQYF. In DNA, the CDR3 is TGTGCCAGCAGCGTATCAGGACAGTCCTACGAGCAGTACTTC.